This is a list of T cell receptor beta chains from one sample in a study of brain T cells in children with intractable seizures. Libraries were prepared by immunoSEQ multiplex PCR; TCRdb keeps only in-frame clonotypes and omits some of them. The profile shows tens of thousands of clones, about 93% of them singletons. Sequencing used peripheral blood, obtained at surgery. The receptors shown here come from a boy less than two years old with tuberous sclerosis and intractable seizures. CDR3s include the opening cysteine and the closing phenylalanine or tryptophan. Each record gives: J gene, V gene, D gene, clone size, CDR3 length, CDR3 protein, CDR3 DNA. D genes are given only for firm matches. Not every row has a clone size; where given, it reads once, few, many or a size class.

TRBJ1-3	TRBV5-4	TRBD1	NA	16	CASSLQGAVSGNTIYF	TGTGCCAGCAGCTTGCAGGGGGCAGTCTCTGGAAACACCATATATTTT
TRBJ1-2	TRBV7-2	NA	NA	15	CASTFSGRTTYGYTF	TGTGCCAGCACCTTCTCGGGGAGAACGACCTATGGCTACACCTTC
TRBJ1-5	TRBV28	TRBD1	few	13	CASSPGQGQPQHF	TGTGCCAGCAGTCCAGGACAGGGTCAGCCCCAGCATTTT
TRBJ2-3	TRBV4-1	TRBD2	once	17	CASSQSGVSGGQNTQYF	TGCGCCAGCAGCCAAAGTGGGGTTAGCGGGGGGCAAAATACGCAGTATTTT
TRBJ2-3	TRBV20-1	TRBD2	NA	15	CSASAAGGLTDTQYF	TGCAGTGCTAGTGCAGCGGGGGGCCTCACAGATACGCAGTATTTT
TRBJ2-1	TRBV30	NA	NA	11	CAWSVPYEQFF	TGTGCCTGGAGTGTACCGTATGAGCAGTTCTTC
TRBJ2-2	TRBV4-2	TRBD2	NA	17	CASSQDGGRTDTGELFF	TGTGCCAGCAGCCAAGATGGCGGGAGGACGGACACCGGGGAGCTGTTTTTT
TRBJ1-3	TRBV11-2	NA	NA	14	CASSPWGSGNTIYF	TGTGCCAGCAGCCCTTGGGGGTCTGGAAACACCATATATTTT
TRBJ2-1	TRBV11-2	NA	NA	17	CASSYRPSSARDVEQFF	TGTGCCAGCAGCTACCGACCCTCTAGCGCCCGAGACGTGGAGCAGTTCTTC
TRBJ1-1	TRBV11-2	NA	few	14	CASSLNAGNTEAFF	TGTGCCAGCAGCTTGAACGCGGGGAACACTGAAGCTTTCTTT
TRBJ2-4	TRBV27	NA	NA	14	CASIPGLSKNIQYF	TGTGCCAGCATCCCCGGGTTGTCCAAAAACATTCAGTACTTC
TRBJ1-1	TRBV18	TRBD1	NA	23	CASSPPRVGTGRGLRALNTEAFF	TGTGCCAGCTCACCACCCCGCGTCGGGACAGGGCGAGGCTTGCGGGCGTTGAACACTGAAGCTTTCTTT
TRBJ1-6	TRBV7-6	TRBD1	NA	15	CASSVRQGNNSPLHF	TGTGCCAGCAGCGTCCGACAGGGCAATAATTCACCCCTCCACTTT
TRBJ2-2	TRBV18	NA	NA	15	CASSPRKLNTGELFF	TGTGCCAGCTCACCACGGAAGCTGAACACCGGGGAGCTGTTTTTT
TRBJ2-1	TRBV15	NA	NA	12	CATSRPRAEQFF	TGTGCCACCAGCAGACCCAGGGCCGAGCAGTTCTTC
TRBJ2-7	TRBV29-1	TRBD2	NA	16	CSAAVRAGVSSYEQYF	TGCAGCGCAGCAGTTCGAGCGGGAGTCAGCTCCTACGAGCAGTACTTC
TRBJ1-2	TRBV13	TRBD1	NA	15	CASSLGSGGGDGYTF	TGTGCCAGCAGCTTAGGGTCAGGGGGAGGCGATGGCTACACCTTC
TRBJ2-7	TRBV9	NA	NA	12	CASSGSSYEQYF	TGTGCCAGCAGCGGGAGCTCCTACGAGCAGTACTTC
TRBJ2-5	TRBV5-1	TRBD1	NA	15	CASSIGDRESETQYF	TGCGCCAGCAGCATAGGGGACAGGGAGAGCGAGACCCAGTACTTC
TRBJ1-2	TRBV5-1	NA	NA	13	CASSLPSDYGYTF	TGCGCCAGCAGCTTGCCGTCGGATTATGGCTACACCTTC
TRBJ2-1	TRBV30	TRBD2	NA	13	CAWSSGTGNEQFF	TGTGCCTGGAGTAGCGGGACGGGCAATGAGCAGTTCTTC
TRBJ2-7	TRBV5-4	NA	NA	12	CASSLFSYEQYF	TGTGCCAGCAGCTTGTTCTCCTACGAGCAGTACTTC
TRBJ2-7	TRBV13	NA	NA	15	CASSTENDGTYEQYF	TGTGCCAGCAGTACGGAAAACGACGGAACCTACGAGCAGTACTTC
TRBJ1-2	TRBV5-1	NA	NA	16	CASSLGSSGANYGYTF	TGCGCCAGCAGCTTGGGATCCTCGGGAGCTAACTATGGCTACACCTTC
TRBJ2-7	TRBV6-1	TRBD2	few	19	CARSGQETSGGLTSYEQYF	TGTGCCCGCAGTGGGCAAGAGACTAGCGGGGGGCTAACTTCCTACGAGCAGTACTTC
TRBJ1-1	TRBV7-9	NA	NA	12	CATSDRSSEAFF	TGTGCCACCTCCGATCGGTCCTCTGAAGCTTTCTTT
TRBJ1-3	TRBV5-6	NA	NA	15	CASSLEGPSGNTIYF	TGTGCCAGCAGCTTGGAGGGGCCGTCTGGAAACACCATATATTTT
TRBJ1-2	TRBV7-2	NA	NA	13	CASSSPGTGGYTF	TGTGCCAGCAGCTCCCCCGGGACGGGCGGCTACACCTTC
TRBJ2-7	TRBV20-1	TRBD2	NA	11	CSARDSGAIHF	TGCAGTGCTAGAGATAGCGGGGCCATCCACTTC
TRBJ2-7	TRBV6-5	TRBD2	once	16	CASSYSWTSGTYEQYF	TGTGCCAGCAGTTACTCTTGGACTAGCGGGACCTACGAGCAGTACTTC
TRBJ2-1	TRBV10-3	NA	NA	18	CAISESLKARSSYNEQFF	TGTGCCATCAGTGAGTCGCTTAAAGCCAGGAGCTCCTACAATGAGCAGTTCTTC
TRBJ1-2	TRBV6-6	TRBD1	NA	13	CASIEQGRYGYTF	TGTGCCAGCATTGAACAGGGGAGGTATGGCTACACCTTC
TRBJ2-3	TRBV5-4	TRBD1	NA	14	CASSPDRVTDTQYF	TGTGCCAGCAGCCCCGACAGGGTCACGGATACGCAGTATTTT
TRBJ2-1	TRBV18	NA	NA	12	CASSPPRNEQFF	TGTGCCAGCTCACCACCTCGTAATGAGCAGTTCTTC
TRBJ1-5	TRBV7-9	TRBD1	NA	17	CASSLDRGDYSNQPQHF	TGTGCCAGCAGCTTGGACAGGGGGGATTATAGCAATCAGCCCCAGCATTTT
TRBJ2-2	TRBV4-1	TRBD2	NA	19	CASSQTRGVSGVNTGELFF	TGCGCCAGCAGCCAGACCCGGGGGGTTAGCGGGGTGAACACCGGGGAGCTGTTTTTT
TRBJ2-7	TRBV18	TRBD1	NA	16	CASSPTDRAYSYEQYF	TGTGCCAGCTCACCCACGGACAGGGCTTACTCCTACGAGCAGTACTTC
TRBJ1-2	TRBV24-1	NA	NA	14	CATSDADLSYGYTF	TGTGCCACCAGTGATGCGGACCTTTCCTATGGCTACACCTTC
TRBJ2-7	TRBV10-1	TRBD1	NA	12	CALDRELYEQYF	TGCGCCCTGGACAGGGAGTTATACGAGCAGTACTTC
TRBJ2-2	TRBV7-2	NA	NA	13	CASSWTAAGELFF	TGTGCCAGCAGCTGGACAGCAGCCGGGGAGCTGTTTTTT
TRBJ2-3	TRBV4-1	TRBD2	NA	15	CASSHLAGGPDTQYF	TGCGCCAGCAGCCATTTAGCGGGGGGGCCAGATACGCAGTATTTT
TRBJ2-7	TRBV19	TRBD2	NA	16	CASSLSGLAGVYEQYF	TGTGCCAGTAGTCTAAGTGGGCTAGCGGGAGTCTACGAGCAGTACTTC
TRBJ1-1	TRBV19	NA	NA	17	CASSIVGGSFGSTEAFF	TGTGCCAGTAGTATAGTTGGGGGTTCGTTTGGTAGCACTGAAGCTTTCTTT